Given below is one T cell receptor (beta chain) in context. This clonotype was counted at least ten times. Its binding antigen is unknown. No base qualities exist here, and no much larger clone lies one base off it. TCR beta CDR3 regions were amplified from RNA transcripts for repertoire sequencing. The first round was an RT-PCR using HTBI primers with the Qiagen OneStep RT-PCR kit, and this first round was followed by a second-round multiplex PCR, then size selection and purification. Sequencing of the libraries was carried out on an Illumina HiSeq2000 in paired-end mode with 100 bp reads. Regarding the original processing steps: SOAPnuke was used to process the reads, throwing out any read that had adapters, had uncalled bases, had a mean Phred below 15, or lacked an exact constant-primer or identifier match. COPE v1.2.5 was used to merge the high-quality paired reads. Unique nucleotide sequences were defined as clonotypes and aligned to IMGT TRB V, D and J references using MiTCR v1.1. Analysis was restricted to V-J combinations with a frequency above 0.0001, which covered roughly 99% of repertoires. For each V-J combination, a TCR clonal expansion and chaos score was defined as F50 clonal expansion divided by the chaos observed in the TCRdist matrix. Welch's t-statistics and random forest were used to narrow the features down to approximately twelve V-J combinations, which were then fed into a naive Bayes classifier. The similarity between thyroid and blood repertoires was quantified using the Morisita-Horn index. The raw public data were reprocessed by TCRdb itself: fastp quality trimming at Q25, MiXCR clonotype calling, in-frame beta chains only. Each entry is one CDR3 protein sequence, shown with its most common DNA and genes. TCRdb, rather than the study authors, made the V and J calls. The sample contains 170,000 or so distinct CDR3 sequences, under 40% of them found a single time. Of the sample, roughly 5.8% falls within the top ten clones.

This sample was included in a study of Graves' ophthalmopathy and Graves' hyperthyroidism (dated by TCRdb to the late 2010s). In terms of the full investigation: Peripheral blood was collected at initial diagnosis, prior to any treatment. To explore V-J signatures that separate ophthalmopathy from hyperthyroidism, a discovery set of about a hundred patients was enrolled, consisting of 43 with ophthalmopathy and fewer than 60 with stable hyperthyroidism. The 90 to 100 discovery patients were randomly divided into training and test sets at a 7:3 ratio. In total, some 130 blood samples were TCR-sequenced: around 42 ophthalmopathy, approximately 80 hyperthyroidism and some 17 hyperthyroidism-to-ophthalmopathy patients. An independent validation cohort comprised 18 hyperthyroidism patients and over 15 patients who later progressed from hyperthyroidism to ophthalmopathy. In over 5 hyperthyroidism patients, the T-cell repertoire of thyroid tissue was compared with the T-cell repertoire of blood. The study used signatures of the TCR beta repertoire to tell Graves' ophthalmopathy apart from Graves' hyperthyroidism and to predict which patients would progress to ophthalmopathy. Once sampling was done, hyperthyroidism patients were given methimazole at a starting dose of 30 mg daily, while ophthalmopathy patients were given high-dose intravenous methylprednisolone. Paper-wide results and their limitations: In validation, the model predicted ophthalmopathy progression with about 64% sensitivity and 72.22% specificity; 12 predicted patients were CT-confirmed with GO in a median of about 6.1 months. No statistical method was used to set the sample size in advance, and the investigators knew which group each participant was assigned to. Most expanded thyroid clonotypes with a frequency above 0.001 also appeared in blood, which suggests that blood repertoires may reflect the immune response in the thyroid. Ophthalmopathy was separated from stable hyperthyroidism by the 13-signature model with about 89% sensitivity and 81.08% specificity in cross-validation and with 80%/75% in the test set.

From its cysteine to its phenylalanine, the CDR3 spans 16 amino acids. This entry keeps only the CDR3 DNA: 48 bases, framed from base 1. V and J are truncated by 4 bases and 2 bases respectively, leaving an intervening sequence of 15 bases. From the germline V gene, CDR1 is MNHEY and CDR2 is SVGEGT. Patients with ophthalmopathy had moderately to severely active disease, with a Clinical Activity Score of 3 or more, a NOSPECS grade of 4 or more, and a disease duration of less than 3 months. Patients with other autoimmune diseases, uncontrolled infections, pregnancy or lactation were excluded from the study. Diagnosis relied on clinical symptoms, serum thyroxine, TRAb, thyroid ultrasound and orbital computed tomography. Using Ficoll-Paque density gradient centrifugation, PBMCs were isolated from roughly 9.2 ml of fresh peripheral blood. Total RNA was extracted with Trizol reagent and quality-checked on an Agilent 2100 Bioanalyzer.

The sequenced sample was peripheral blood. The source is a woman between 40 and 55 years old with Graves' ophthalmopathy. Donor details come from another sample of the same person, matched by shared clones. The chain is made from TRBV6-2 or TRBV6-3 and TRBJ1-5; a tentative D match to TRBD1 spans 5 bases. This receptor has the CDR3 CASSFTTQGGNQPQHF. At the DNA level, the sequence is TGTGCCAGCAGTTTCACCACTCAGGGAGGCAATCAGCCCCAGCATTTT.